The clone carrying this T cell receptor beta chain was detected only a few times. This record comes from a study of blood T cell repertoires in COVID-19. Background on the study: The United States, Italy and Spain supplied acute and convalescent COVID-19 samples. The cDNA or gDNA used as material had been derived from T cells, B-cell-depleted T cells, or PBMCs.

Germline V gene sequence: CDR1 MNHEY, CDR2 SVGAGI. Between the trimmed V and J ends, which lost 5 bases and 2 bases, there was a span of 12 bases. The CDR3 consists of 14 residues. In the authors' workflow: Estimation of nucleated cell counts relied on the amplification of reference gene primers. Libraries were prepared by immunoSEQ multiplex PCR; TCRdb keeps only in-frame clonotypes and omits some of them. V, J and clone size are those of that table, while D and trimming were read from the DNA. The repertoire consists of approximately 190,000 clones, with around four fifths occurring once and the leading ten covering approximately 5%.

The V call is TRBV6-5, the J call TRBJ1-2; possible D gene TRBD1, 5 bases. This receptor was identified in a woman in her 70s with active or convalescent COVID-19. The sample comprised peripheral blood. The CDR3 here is CASSQDTLNYGYTF. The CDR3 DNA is TGTGCCAGCAGTCAGGACACCCTGAACTATGGCTACACCTTC.